The text below deals with one T cell receptor beta chain. Its antigen is unknown. These data come from a study of blood T cells in healthy people across ages. This CDR3 is 13 amino acids long. The V gene lost 0 bases and the J gene lost 0 bases, with 3 bases spanning the gap. CDR1 is SQVTM, CDR2 ANQGSEA, per germline. Alongside a J-beta primer mix, a sample-barcoded 5' primer served in a second PCR lasting about 7 to 11 cycles. One entry per CDR3 protein results from TCRdb running MiXCR on the 5' RACE reads. Here the sample spans almost 1 million distinct CDR3 sequences, roughly 50% being singletons. Whole-study results and caveats: Age showed a roughly linear inverse relationship with TCR beta diversity per million T cells. Correlation between TCR beta diversity and naive T cell percentage was strong.

At least 5 micrograms of total RNA were extracted per sample. The source is a woman aged 55-70 years in good health. Material: blood. This chain connects TRBV29-1 to TRBJ2-1; D unclear. The CDR3 sequence: CSVEDSSYNEQFF. CDR3 sequence (DNA): TGCAGCGTTGAAGATAGCTCCTACAATGAGCAGTTCTTC.